This record looks at one TCR beta chain sequence and its context. Its matching antigen is unknown. TCRdb ran MiXCR on the PCR reads and lists one entry per CDR3 protein. The sample yields 85,000 to 100,000 distinct CDR3 sequences, approximately 24% seen once. The sample belongs to a study of molecular identifiers for immune sequencing clone quantification. Study results and limitations: Under 1% of molecules in naive cells, but over 99% of effector molecules, belonged to clones above 20 RNA copies.

For naive CD8 T cells, sorting used the CD8+CD4-CCR7+CD45RA+ phenotype. The material sequenced was naive CD8+ T cells from blood, with Jurkat cell RNA spiked in. Subset meaning: FACS-sorted CD8+CD4-CCR7+CD45RA+ naive T cells. The TCR comes from a human donor in good health. Some libraries in this study had Jurkat cell RNA spiked in.

DNA for the CDR3: TGTGCCACGGGGTACGAGCAGTACTTC. Translated: CATGYEQYF. This chain uses TRBV28 with TRBJ2-7, with TRBD2 as a possible D gene (5 bases). The CDR3 loop spans 9 amino acids. Germline lookup yields CDR1 MDHEN and CDR2 SYDVKM. Trimming removed 10 bases from V and 4 bases from J, with 5 bases in between. Using reference TRBV28 and TRBJ2-7 for the parts outside the CDR3, the full variable domain is DVKVTQSSRYLVKRTGEKVFLECVQDMDHENMFWYRQDPGLGLRLIYFSYDVKMKEKGDIPEGYSVSREKKERFSLILESASTNQTSMYLCATGYEQYFGPGTRLTVT.